This section outlines one T cell receptor beta chain sequence together with its context. The target antigen is unknown. This record comes from a study of T cell clonotyping in hematopoietic cell transplantation. Study conclusions and caveats: Few recipient clonotypes overlapped donors; over 97% were de novo at given depth. Broader posttransplant TCR repertoire diversity was predicted by graft donor and pretransplant recipient Inverse Simpson Index values.

The data were produced by immunoSEQ multiplex PCR, yet TCRdb's version contains in-frame clones alone and is incomplete. The table includes around 17,000 clones, about two thirds detected once. V was pared by 4 bases and J by 1 base, with 14 bases between. CDR1 is SGHRS, CDR2 YFSETQ, per germline. The CDR3 has 15 amino acids. The material sequenced was peripheral blood mononuclear cells. The sequence derives from a woman between 55 and 75 years old in good health. Some clones in this sample may be carry-over from other donors' samples. This sequence joins TRBV5-1 and TRBJ1-1, with unresolved D. CDR3 sequence: CASSEMDRGNTEAFF. CDR3 nucleotides: TGCGCCAGCAGCGAAATGGACCGTGGGAACACTGAAGCTTTCTTT.